This record covers a single T cell receptor beta chain. Its antigen remains unidentified. Unsorted PBMC contributed 250 to 300 ng DNA, about 30,000 T cell genomes, to each replicate PCR. The assay was immunoSEQ multiplex PCR, and TCRdb's table has in-frame clones only and misses some. The sample holds about 560,000 clones, roughly 79% seen once. This sample was taken from a study of shared clonotypes between healthy human individuals. The study's findings and limits: Limitation of the genetic and exposure-history diversity represented came from the few donors.

Germline V gene data show CDR1 as SGHRS and CDR2 as YFSETQ. Deletions cut 5 bases from V and 0 bases from J, with 12 bases between. CDR3 length: 14 residues. Each of the donors was a healthy adult who was HIV-negative and had not had a recent acute infection or vaccination. This rearrangement joins TRBV5-1 to TRBJ2-7, with a weak D call TRBD2 (6 bases). The clonotype comes from a woman between 40 and 55 years old in good health. Some clones in this sample may be carry-over from other donors' samples. The material sequenced was PBMCs. CDR3 sequence: CASRYRTNSYEQYF. The CDR3, as DNA: TGCGCCAGCAGATATAGGACTAACTCCTACGAGCAGTACTTC. Complete variable domain (other parts from reference TRBV5-1 and TRBJ2-7): KAGVTQTPRYLIKTRGQQVTLSCSPISGHRSVSWYQQTPGQGLQFLFEYFSETQRNKGNFPGRFSGRQFSNSRSEMNVSTLELGDSALYLCASRYRTNSYEQYFGPGTRLTVT.